The 20 T cell receptor beta chains given below trace back to one sample, sequenced in a study of cytotoxic CD8 clonotypes in ibrutinib-treated CLL listed by TCRdb under 2021. Libraries were made using the immunoSEQ multiplex PCR assay. TCRdb re-hosts the immuneACCESS table, in-frame sequences only. Its copies lack some clones; in the studies checked, an unresolved V gene accounts for under half of them, and the cause for the rest is not known. This sample lists roughly 45,000 clones; just over 65% were detected once. The ten largest clones capture 20% to 25% of the sample. The sample's time point label, decoded: approximately 2 years on ibrutinib. The source material was PBMCs, sampled after 24 months of ibrutinib treatment. Every receptor here comes from a human donor with chronic lymphocytic leukemia.

The rearrangement links TRBV7-9 to TRBJ1-5, with D possibly matching TRBD1 (6 bases). The CDR3 spans 17 residues. V was pared by 3 bases and J by 2 bases, with 17 bases between. From germline, CDR1 is SEHNR and CDR2 FQNEAQ (reference sequence). The CDR3 sequence is CASSFAGVGDGNQPQHF. Here the CDR3 DNA reads TGTGCCAGCAGCTTTGCAGGGGTAGGGGACGGCAATCAGCCCCAGCATTTT.

A note on this clone: At one end, the junction sequence differs from germline, possibly due to a read error. The chain combines TRBV30 with TRBJ1-4; D gene uncertain. There are 15 residues in the CDR3. Per the germline V gene, CDR1 is GTSNPN and CDR2 is SVGIG (reference sequence). This CDR3 reads CAWGSQEPTNEKLFF. The CDR3 DNA reads as TGTGCCTGGGGGTCCCAAGAACCAACGAATGAAAAACTGTTTTTT.

J is TRBJ2-5 and V is TRBV25-1; 10 nucleotides align to TRBD1. Germline V lookup: CDR1 MGHDK, CDR2 SYGVNS. V lost 4 bases, J lost 5 bases, and 7 bases stayed unmatched. The CDR3 is 15 amino acids. The CDR3 DNA reads TGTGCCAGCAGTGTGGGGACAGGGGTAGTGGAGACCCAGTACTTC. Residues: CASSVGTGVVETQYF. Supplemented by reference TRBV25-1 and TRBJ2-5, the full variable domain reads EADIYQTPRYLVIGTGKKITLECSQTMGHDKMYWYQQDPGMELHLIHYSYGVNSTEKGDLSSESTVSRIRTEHFPLTLESARPSHTSQYLCASSVGTGVVETQYFGPGTRLLVL.

This rearrangement joins TRBV7-3 to TRBJ2-1, with D hard to call. The V end was cut by 4 bases, the J end by 7 bases, with 8 bases between. The CDR3 is 12 residues long. Germline values: CDR1 SGHTA, CDR2 FQGTGA. CDR3 DNA: TGTGCCAGCAGCTCTAACACGAATGAGCAGTTCTTC. Translation: CASSSNTNEQFF.

V is TRBV28 and J is TRBJ2-7, with a weak D call TRBD2 (5 bases). The CDR3 runs 13 residues. Germline CDR1 reads MDHEN; CDR2 reads SYDVKM. V dropped 3 bases and J dropped 5 bases, with 11 bases sitting between them. The CDR3 sequence is CASSFKRSNEQYF. CDR3 nucleotide sequence: TGTGCCAGCAGTTTCAAGCGGAGCAACGAGCAGTACTTC.

J is TRBJ1-1 and V is TRBV19; D remains unclear. Germline V gene data show CDR1 as LNHDA and CDR2 as SQIVND (reference sequence). The CDR3 extends over 14 amino acids. V was trimmed by 4 bases and J by 0 bases, leaving 9 bases between them. The CDR3 DNA follows: TGTGCCAGTAGTAAAGCCCGGATGAACACTGAAGCTTTCTTT. Protein sequence: CASSKARMNTEAFF.

This sequence joins TRBV5-1 and TRBJ2-1; no clear D. Germline-derived CDR1 and CDR2 are SGHRS and YFSETQ. There are 16 residues in the CDR3. The V end was cut by 2 bases, the J end by 2 bases, with 14 bases between. As DNA, the CDR3 is TGCGCCAGCAGCTTCGGATTAGCCGCTACCTACAATGAGCAGTTCTTC. Translation: CASSFGLAATYNEQFF. The full variable domain, in which reference TRBV5-1 and TRBJ2-1 provide the parts outside the CDR3, is KAGVTQTPRYLIKTRGQQVTLSCSPISGHRSVSWYQQTPGQGLQFLFEYFSETQRNKGNFPGRFSGRQFSNSRSEMNVSTLELGDSALYLCASSFGLAATYNEQFFGPGTRLTVL.

The CDR3: CASSLDFAGVRTGELFF. The CDR3 region has the DNA TGTGCCAGCAGCTTAGATTTCGCGGGAGTGAGGACCGGGGAGCTGTTTTTT. The chain combines TRBV11-3 with TRBJ2-2; TRBD2 matches at 7 bases. The V gene's germline CDR1 is SGHNT and CDR2 YENEEA. The CDR3 spans 17 residues. V was pared by 0 bases and J by 5 bases, with 9 bases of the junction left unmatched.

J is TRBJ1-1 and V is TRBV5-1; D might be TRBD1 (5 bases). Germline CDR1 SGHRS, CDR2 YFSETQ. The germline V and J ends were trimmed by 1 base and 1 base, with 11 bases remaining between them. This CDR3 has 15 residues. The CDR3 DNA reads TGCGCCAGCAGCTTGACGGGGCTGGGGAACACTGAAGCTTTCTTT. Encoded protein: CASSLTGLGNTEAFF. Complete variable domain (other parts from reference TRBV5-1 and TRBJ1-1): KAGVTQTPRYLIKTRGQQVTLSCSPISGHRSVSWYQQTPGQGLQFLFEYFSETQRNKGNFPGRFSGRQFSNSRSEMNVSTLELGDSALYLCASSLTGLGNTEAFFGQGTRLTVV.

The V and J genes are TRBV27 and TRBJ2-5; a weak D match, TRBD1 (7 bases). V lost 6 bases and J lost 5, with 16 bases in between. Germline CDR1 MNHEY, CDR2 SMNVEV (reference sequence). The CDR3 consists of 14 residues. The CDR3, as DNA: TGTGCCAGCAGGAACAGGGGAGGTTGGGAGACCCAGTACTTC. It translates to CASRNRGGWETQYF.

The chain has TRBV19 and TRBJ1-2, with a possible D match to TRBD1 (6 bases). CDR1 LNHDA and CDR2 SQIVND come from the germline V gene (reference sequence). This CDR3 comprises 15 residues. Trimming pared 6 bases from V and 2 bases from J, leaving 16 bases between. Written as DNA, the CDR3 is TGTGCCAGTAGACTTACCCCCACAGGGAACTATGGCTACACCTTC. Amino acid sequence: CASRLTPTGNYGYTF.

The chain's CDR3 is CSVEMGVGEQFF. CDR3 DNA sequence: TGCAGCGTTGAAATGGGGGTGGGTGAGCAGTTCTTC. J is TRBJ2-1 and V is TRBV29-1, with D possibly being TRBD1 or TRBD2 (5 bases each). CDR3 length: 12 residues. Germline loops: CDR1 SQVTM, CDR2 ANQGSEA. The V end was cut by 2 bases, the J end by 9 bases, with 11 bases between.

This clone has only one observation. The chain carries TRBV6-5 and TRBJ2-5; the D gene is possibly TRBD1 (5 bases). CDR3 length: 13 amino acids. The germline gives CDR1 MNHEY, CDR2 SVGAGI. Trimming took off 2 bases at V and 5 bases at J, with 9 bases between the two ends. The CDR3 coding sequence is TGTGCCAGCAGTTACCTGGGGCAGGAGACCCAGTACTTC. It is translated as CASSYLGQETQYF.

This chain connects TRBV2 to TRBJ1-4; 10 positions agree with TRBD1. The CDR3 loop spans 14 amino acids. CDR1 is SNHLY, CDR2 FYNNEI, per germline. V lost 6 bases and J lost 5; bases outside the gene matches: 3. The CDR3 sequence is CASRRTGGNEKLFF. CDR3 bases: TGTGCCAGCAGGCGGACAGGGGGAAATGAAAAACTGTTTTTT.

This chain uses TRBV2 with TRBJ2-2, with D hard to call. This CDR3 is 15 amino acids long. Trimming took off 1 base at V and 0 bases at J, with 6 bases between the two ends. The V gene's germline CDR1 is SNHLY and CDR2 FYNNEI. The CDR3 region has the DNA TGTGCCAGCAGTGAAGAGGCAACGAACACCGGGGAGCTGTTTTTT. Encoded protein: CASSEEATNTGELFF.

The chain has TRBV19 and TRBJ2-6, with D uncertain. With 1 base removed from V and 0 bases from J, the gap between germline ends came to 4 bases. The CDR3 length is 15 residues. Germline CDR1 is LNHDA and CDR2 is SQIVND (reference sequence). The CDR3 DNA is TGTGCCAGTAGTATAGGCCACTCTGGGGCCAACGTCCTGACTTTC. Its translation is CASSIGHSGANVLTF.

This clone was picked up a small number of times. V and J are TRBV4-2 and TRBJ2-7, with D unresolved. V lost 4 bases and J 6 bases, leaving 16 bases between the germline ends. This CDR3 region has 14 residues. Germline-derived CDR1 and CDR2 are LGHNA and YNFKEQ. DNA of the CDR3: TGTGCCAGCAGCCTGAATGCTGGCCCTACCGAGCAGTACTTC. Its protein product is CASSLNAGPTEQYF.

This clone was detected once. A junction end diverges from the germline sequence, so it may reflect a read error. This chain uses TRBV7-7 with TRBJ2-3, with D perhaps TRBD1 (6 bases). Germline loops: CDR1 SSHAT, CDR2 FNYEAQ (reference sequence). There are 14 residues in the CDR3. The CDR3 here is CASSPRGSTDTQYF. The CDR3 DNA sequence: TGTGCTAGCAGTCCCAGGGGTAGCACAGATACGCAGTATTTT.

The chain links TRBV2 to TRBJ2-1, with D possibly being TRBD1 (6 bases). This CDR3 comprises 14 residues. Trimming removed 6 bases at V and 8 bases at J, with 17 bases between. Germline V CDR1 and CDR2: SNHLY, FYNNEI. The CDR3 sequence is CASSPMRTDYEQFF. The CDR3 DNA reads TGTGCCAGCAGCCCCATGAGGACAGACTATGAGCAGTTCTTC. Supplemented by reference TRBV2 and TRBJ2-1, the full variable domain reads EPEVTQTPSHQVTQMGQEVILRCVPISNHLYFYWYRQILGQKVEFLVSFYNNEISEKSEIFDDQFSVERPDGSNFTLKIRSTKLEDSAMYFCASSPMRTDYEQFFGPGTRLTVL.

As for this clone: Mismatch with germline at one junction end may stem from a read error. The CDR3 sequence: CASSYRGDRFAF. The CDR3 coding sequence is TGTGCCAGCAGCTACAGGGGCGATCGTTTCGCCTTC. This chain uses TRBV5-4 with TRBJ1-2; 7 bases are a match to TRBD1. The CDR3 consists of 12 residues. Germline values: CDR1 SGHNT, CDR2 YYREEE (reference sequence).